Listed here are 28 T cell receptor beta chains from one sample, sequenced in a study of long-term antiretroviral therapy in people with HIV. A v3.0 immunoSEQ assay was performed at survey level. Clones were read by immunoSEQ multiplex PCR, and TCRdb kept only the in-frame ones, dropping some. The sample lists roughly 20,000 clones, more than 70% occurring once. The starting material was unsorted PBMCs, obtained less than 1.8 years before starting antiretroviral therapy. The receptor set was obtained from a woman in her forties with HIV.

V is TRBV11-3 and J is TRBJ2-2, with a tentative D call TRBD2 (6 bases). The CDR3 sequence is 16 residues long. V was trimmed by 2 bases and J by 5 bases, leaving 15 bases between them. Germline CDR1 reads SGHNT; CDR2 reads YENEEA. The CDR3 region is CASSLKEGLGTGELFF. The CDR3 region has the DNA TGTGCCAGCAGCTTAAAGGAGGGCCTGGGAACCGGGGAGCTGTTTTTT.

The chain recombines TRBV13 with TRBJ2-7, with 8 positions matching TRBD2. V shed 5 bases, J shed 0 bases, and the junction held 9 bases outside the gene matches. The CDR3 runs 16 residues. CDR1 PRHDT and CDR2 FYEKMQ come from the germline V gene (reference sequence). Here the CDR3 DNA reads TGTGCCAGCAGCCCAAAAGGGACTAGGAGCTCCTACGAGCAGTACTTC. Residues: CASSPKGTRSSYEQYF.

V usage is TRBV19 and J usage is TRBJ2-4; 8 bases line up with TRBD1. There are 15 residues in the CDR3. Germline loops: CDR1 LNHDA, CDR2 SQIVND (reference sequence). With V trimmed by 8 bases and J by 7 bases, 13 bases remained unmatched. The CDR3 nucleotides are TGTGCCAGTTCTGAAGGACAGGGCGTCGCGAACATTCAGTACTTC. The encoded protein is CASSEGQGVANIQYF.

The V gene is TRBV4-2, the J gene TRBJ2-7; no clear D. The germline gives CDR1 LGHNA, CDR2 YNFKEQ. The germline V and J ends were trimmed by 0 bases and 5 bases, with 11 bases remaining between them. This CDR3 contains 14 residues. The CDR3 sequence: CASSQDESINEQYF. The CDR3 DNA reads TGTGCCAGCAGCCAAGACGAGAGTATCAACGAGCAGTACTTC.

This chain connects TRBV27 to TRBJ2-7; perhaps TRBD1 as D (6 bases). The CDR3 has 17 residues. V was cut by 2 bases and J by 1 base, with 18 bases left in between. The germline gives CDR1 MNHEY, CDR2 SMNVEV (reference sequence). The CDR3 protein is CASSLGGTGWGSYEQYF. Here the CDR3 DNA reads TGTGCCAGCAGTTTAGGAGGCACAGGGTGGGGGTCCTACGAGCAGTACTTC.

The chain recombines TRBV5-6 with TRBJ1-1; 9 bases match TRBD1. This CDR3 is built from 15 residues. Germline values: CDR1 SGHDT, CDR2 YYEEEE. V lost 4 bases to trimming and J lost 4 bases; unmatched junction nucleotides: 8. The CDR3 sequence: CASSPGTGWITEAFF. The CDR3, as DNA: TGTGCCAGCAGCCCGGGGACAGGGTGGATCACTGAAGCTTTCTTT.

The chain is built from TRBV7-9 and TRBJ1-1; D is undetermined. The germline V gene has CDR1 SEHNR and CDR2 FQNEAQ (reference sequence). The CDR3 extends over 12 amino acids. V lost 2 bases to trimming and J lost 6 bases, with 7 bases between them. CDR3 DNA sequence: TGTGCCAGCAGCTTAACGACTGCTGAAGCTTTCTTT. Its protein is CASSLTTAEAFF.

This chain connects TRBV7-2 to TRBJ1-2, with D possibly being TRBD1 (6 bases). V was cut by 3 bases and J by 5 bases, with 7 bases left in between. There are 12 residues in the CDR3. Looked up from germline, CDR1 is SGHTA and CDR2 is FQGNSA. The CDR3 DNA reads TGTGCCAGCAGCTTGGGGACATATGGCTACACCTTC. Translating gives CASSLGTYGYTF.

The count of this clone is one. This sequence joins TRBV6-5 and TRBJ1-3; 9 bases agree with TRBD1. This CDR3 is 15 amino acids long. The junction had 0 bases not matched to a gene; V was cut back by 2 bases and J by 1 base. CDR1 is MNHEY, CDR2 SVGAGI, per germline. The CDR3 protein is CASSYGTGSGNTIYF. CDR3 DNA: TGTGCCAGCAGTTACGGGACAGGGTCTGGAAACACCATATATTTT.

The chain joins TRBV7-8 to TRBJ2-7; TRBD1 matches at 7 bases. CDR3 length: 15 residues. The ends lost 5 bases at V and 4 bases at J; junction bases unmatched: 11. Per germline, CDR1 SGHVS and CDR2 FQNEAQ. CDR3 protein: CASSPPQGKYYEQYF. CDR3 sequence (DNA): TGTGCCAGCAGCCCACCACAGGGGAAATATTACGAGCAGTACTTC.

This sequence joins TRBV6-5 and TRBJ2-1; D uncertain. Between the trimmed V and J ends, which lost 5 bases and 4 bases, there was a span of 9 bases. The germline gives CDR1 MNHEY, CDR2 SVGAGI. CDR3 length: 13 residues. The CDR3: CASSHDGYNEQFF. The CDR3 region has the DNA TGTGCCAGCAGTCACGACGGATACAATGAGCAGTTCTTC.

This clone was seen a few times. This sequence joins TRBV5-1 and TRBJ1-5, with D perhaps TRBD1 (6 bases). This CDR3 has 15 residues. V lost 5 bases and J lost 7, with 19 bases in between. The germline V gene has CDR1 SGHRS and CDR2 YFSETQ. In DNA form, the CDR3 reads TGCGCCAGCAGTGAGTCGACAGGCCTGGGGCAGCCCCAGCATTTT. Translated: CASSESTGLGQPQHF.

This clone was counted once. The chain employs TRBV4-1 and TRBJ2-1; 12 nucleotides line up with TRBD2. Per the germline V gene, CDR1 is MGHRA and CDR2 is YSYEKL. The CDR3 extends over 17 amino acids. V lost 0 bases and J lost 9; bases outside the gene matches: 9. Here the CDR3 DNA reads TGCGCCAGCAGCCAAGATATCACTAGCGGGAGGCCTGTTGAGCAGTTCTTC. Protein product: CASSQDITSGRPVEQFF.

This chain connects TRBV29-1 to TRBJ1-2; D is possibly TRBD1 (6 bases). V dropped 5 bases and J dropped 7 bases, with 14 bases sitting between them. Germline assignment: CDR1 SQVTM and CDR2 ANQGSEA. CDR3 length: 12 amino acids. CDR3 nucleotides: TGCAGCGTTATTATACAGGGAGGTGGCTACACCTTC. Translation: CSVIIQGGGYTF.

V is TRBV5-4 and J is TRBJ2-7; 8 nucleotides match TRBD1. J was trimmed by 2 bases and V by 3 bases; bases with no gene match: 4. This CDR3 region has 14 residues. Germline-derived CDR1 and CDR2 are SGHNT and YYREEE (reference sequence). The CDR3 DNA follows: TGTGCCAGCAGCTCACGGACAGGGCCCTACGAGCAGTACTTC. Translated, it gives CASSSRTGPYEQYF.

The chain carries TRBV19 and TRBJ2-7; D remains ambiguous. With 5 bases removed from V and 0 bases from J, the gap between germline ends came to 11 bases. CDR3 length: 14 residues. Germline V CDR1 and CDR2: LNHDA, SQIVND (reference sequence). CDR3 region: CASSPAVSSYEQYF. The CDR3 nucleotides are TGTGCCAGTAGTCCGGCGGTGAGCTCCTACGAGCAGTACTTC. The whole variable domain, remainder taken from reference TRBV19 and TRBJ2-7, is DGGITQSPKYLFRKEGQNVTLSCEQNLNHDAMYWYRQDPGQGLRLIYYSQIVNDFQKGDIAEGYSVSREKKESFPLTVTSAQKNPTAFYLCASSPAVSSYEQYFGPGTRLTVT.

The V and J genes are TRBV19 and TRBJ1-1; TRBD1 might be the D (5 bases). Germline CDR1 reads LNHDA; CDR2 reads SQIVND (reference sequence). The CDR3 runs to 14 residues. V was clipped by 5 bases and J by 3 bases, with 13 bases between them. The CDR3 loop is CASSETDWDTEAFF. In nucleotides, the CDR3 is TGTGCCAGTAGTGAGACAGATTGGGACACTGAAGCTTTCTTT.

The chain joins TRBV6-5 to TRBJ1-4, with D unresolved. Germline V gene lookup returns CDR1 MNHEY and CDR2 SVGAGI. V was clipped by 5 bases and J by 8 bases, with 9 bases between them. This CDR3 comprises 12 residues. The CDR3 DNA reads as TGTGCCAGCAGTCGGCCCGGGGAAAAACTGTTTTTT. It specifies CASSRPGEKLFF.

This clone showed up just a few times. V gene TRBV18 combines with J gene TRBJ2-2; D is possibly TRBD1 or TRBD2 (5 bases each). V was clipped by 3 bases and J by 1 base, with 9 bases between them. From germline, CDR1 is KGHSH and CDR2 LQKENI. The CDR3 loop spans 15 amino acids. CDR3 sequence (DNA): TGTGCCAGCTCACCTTGGGACCAGAACACCGGGGAGCTGTTTTTT. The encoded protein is CASSPWDQNTGELFF.

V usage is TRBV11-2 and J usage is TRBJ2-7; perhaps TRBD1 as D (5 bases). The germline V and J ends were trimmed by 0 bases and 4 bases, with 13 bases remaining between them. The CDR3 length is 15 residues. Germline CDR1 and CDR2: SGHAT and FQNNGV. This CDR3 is CASSLDRAGRYEQYF. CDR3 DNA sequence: TGTGCCAGCAGCTTAGATCGGGCAGGGCGGTACGAGCAGTACTTC.

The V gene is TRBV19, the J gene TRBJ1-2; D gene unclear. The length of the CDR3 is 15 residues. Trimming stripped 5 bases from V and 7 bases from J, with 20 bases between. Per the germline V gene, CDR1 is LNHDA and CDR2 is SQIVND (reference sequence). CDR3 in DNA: TGTGCCAGTAGTGCCGACCTTGAGTGGGGTCGTGGCTACACCTTC. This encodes CASSADLEWGRGYTF.

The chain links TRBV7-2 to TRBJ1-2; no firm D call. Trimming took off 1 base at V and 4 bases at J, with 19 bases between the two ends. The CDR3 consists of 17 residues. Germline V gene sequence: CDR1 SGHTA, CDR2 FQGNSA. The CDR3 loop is CASSLVARSGNPYGYTF. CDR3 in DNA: TGTGCCAGCAGCTTAGTTGCGAGGTCGGGGAACCCCTATGGCTACACCTTC. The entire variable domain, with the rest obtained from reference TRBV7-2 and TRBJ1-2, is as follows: GAGVSQSPSNKVTEKGKDVELRCDPISGHTALYWYRQSLGQGLEFLIYFQGNSAPDKSGLPSDRFSAERTGGSVSTLTIQRTQQEDSAVYLCASSLVARSGNPYGYTFGSGTRLTVV.

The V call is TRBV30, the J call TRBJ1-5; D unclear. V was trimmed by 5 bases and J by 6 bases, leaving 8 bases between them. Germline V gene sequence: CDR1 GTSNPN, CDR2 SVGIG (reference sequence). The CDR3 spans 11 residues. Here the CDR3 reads CAWGVGQPQHF. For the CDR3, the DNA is TGTGCCTGGGGAGTGGGTCAGCCCCAGCATTTT.

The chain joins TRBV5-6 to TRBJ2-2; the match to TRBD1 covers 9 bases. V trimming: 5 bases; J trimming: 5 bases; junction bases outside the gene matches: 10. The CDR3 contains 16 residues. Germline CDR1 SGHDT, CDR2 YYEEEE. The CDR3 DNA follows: TGTGCCAGCAGTCCACCCTCCGGGACAGGGACCGGGGAGCTGTTTTTT. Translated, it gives CASSPPSGTGTGELFF.

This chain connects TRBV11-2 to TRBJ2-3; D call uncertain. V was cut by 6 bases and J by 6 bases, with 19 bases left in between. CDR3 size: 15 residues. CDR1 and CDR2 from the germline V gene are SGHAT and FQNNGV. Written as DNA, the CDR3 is TGTGCCAGCAGTTCCGGGTCAATATTCGCGGATACGCAGTATTTT. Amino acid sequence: CASSSGSIFADTQYF.

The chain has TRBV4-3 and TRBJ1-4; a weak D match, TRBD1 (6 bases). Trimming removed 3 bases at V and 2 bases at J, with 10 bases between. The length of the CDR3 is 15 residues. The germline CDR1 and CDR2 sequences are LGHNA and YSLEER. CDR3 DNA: TGCGCCAGCAGCCAGGGGGCGACGACTAATGAAAAACTGTTTTTT. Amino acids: CASSQGATTNEKLFF.

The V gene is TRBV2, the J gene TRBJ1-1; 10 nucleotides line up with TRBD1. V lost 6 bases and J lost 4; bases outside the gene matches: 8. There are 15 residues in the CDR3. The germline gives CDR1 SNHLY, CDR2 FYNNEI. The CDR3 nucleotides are TGTGCCAGCAGCCGAACGACAGGGGGCGGCACTGAAGCTTTCTTT. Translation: CASSRTTGGGTEAFF.

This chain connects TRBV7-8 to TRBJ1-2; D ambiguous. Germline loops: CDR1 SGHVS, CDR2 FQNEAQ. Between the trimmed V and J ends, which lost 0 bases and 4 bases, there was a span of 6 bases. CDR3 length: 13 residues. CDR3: CASSLAQSYGYTF. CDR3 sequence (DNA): TGTGCCAGCAGCTTAGCACAAAGCTATGGCTACACCTTC.